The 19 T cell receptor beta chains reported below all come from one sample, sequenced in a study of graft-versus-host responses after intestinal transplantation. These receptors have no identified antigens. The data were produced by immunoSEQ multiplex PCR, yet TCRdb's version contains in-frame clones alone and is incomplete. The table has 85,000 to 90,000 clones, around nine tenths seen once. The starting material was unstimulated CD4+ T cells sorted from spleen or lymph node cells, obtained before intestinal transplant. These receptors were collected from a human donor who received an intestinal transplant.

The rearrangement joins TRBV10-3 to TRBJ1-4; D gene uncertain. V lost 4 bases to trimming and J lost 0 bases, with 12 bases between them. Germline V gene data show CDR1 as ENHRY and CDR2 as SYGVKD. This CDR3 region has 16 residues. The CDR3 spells CAISAGETSTNEKLFF. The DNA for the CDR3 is TGTGCCATCAGTGCTGGCGAAACCTCAACTAATGAAAAACTGTTTTTT.

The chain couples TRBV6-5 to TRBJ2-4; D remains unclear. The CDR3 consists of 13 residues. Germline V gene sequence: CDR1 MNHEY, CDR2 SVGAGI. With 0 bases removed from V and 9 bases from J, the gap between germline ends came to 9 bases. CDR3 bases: TGTGCCAGCAGTTACTCTTATGACGGCATTCAGTACTTC. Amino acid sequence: CASSYSYDGIQYF.

In DNA form, the CDR3 reads TGTGCCAGCAGCCAAGATTCCGATGGCAGGCGTCCTTTCTTT. Its protein is CASSQDSDGRRPFF. The chain uses TRBV14 and TRBJ1-1; D is ambiguous. Trimming took 0 bases from V and 12 from J, leaving 17 bases between them. From germline, CDR1 is SGHDN and CDR2 FVKESK. This CDR3 contains 14 residues.

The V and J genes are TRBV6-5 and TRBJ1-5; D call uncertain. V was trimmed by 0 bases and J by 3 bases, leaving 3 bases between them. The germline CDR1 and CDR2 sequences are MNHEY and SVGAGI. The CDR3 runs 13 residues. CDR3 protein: CASSYSVNQPQHF. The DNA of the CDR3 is TGTGCCAGCAGTTACTCGGTCAATCAGCCCCAGCATTTT.

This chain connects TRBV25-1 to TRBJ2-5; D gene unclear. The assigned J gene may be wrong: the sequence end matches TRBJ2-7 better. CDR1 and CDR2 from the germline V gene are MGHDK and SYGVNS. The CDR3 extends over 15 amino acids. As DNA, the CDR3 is TGTGCCAGCAGTGGCCGGGTTCGCTTCTCCTACGAGCAGTACTTC. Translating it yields CASSGRVRFSYEQYF.

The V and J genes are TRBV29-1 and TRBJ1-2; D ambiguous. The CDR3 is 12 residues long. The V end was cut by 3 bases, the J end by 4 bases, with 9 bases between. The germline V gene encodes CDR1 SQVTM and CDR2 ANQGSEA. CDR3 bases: TGCAGCGTTGATGAGATTACCTATGGCTACACCTTC. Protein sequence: CSVDEITYGYTF.

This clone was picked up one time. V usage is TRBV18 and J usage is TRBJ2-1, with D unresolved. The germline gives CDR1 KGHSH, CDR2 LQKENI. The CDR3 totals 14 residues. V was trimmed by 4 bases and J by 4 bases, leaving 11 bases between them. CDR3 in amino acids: CASSQGAYYNEQFF. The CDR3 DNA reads TGTGCCAGCTCACAGGGCGCATATTACAATGAGCAGTTCTTC.

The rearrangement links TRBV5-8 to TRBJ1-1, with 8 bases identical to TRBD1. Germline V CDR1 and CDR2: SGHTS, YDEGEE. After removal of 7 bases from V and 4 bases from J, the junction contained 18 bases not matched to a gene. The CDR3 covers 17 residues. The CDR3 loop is CASSLSRTGWLGTEAFF. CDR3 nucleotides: TGTGCCAGCTCCCTTTCTCGGACAGGGTGGCTGGGCACTGAAGCTTTCTTT.

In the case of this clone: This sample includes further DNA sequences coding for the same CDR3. The CDR3: CASSIDRNTEAFF. DNA of the CDR3: TGTGCCAGTAGTATTGACAGGAACACTGAAGCTTTCTTT. The chain joins TRBV19 to TRBJ1-1, with a weak D call TRBD1 (5 bases). This CDR3 contains 13 residues. Germline CDR1 LNHDA, CDR2 SQIVND (reference sequence). V was clipped by 3 bases and J by 1 base, with 6 bases between them.

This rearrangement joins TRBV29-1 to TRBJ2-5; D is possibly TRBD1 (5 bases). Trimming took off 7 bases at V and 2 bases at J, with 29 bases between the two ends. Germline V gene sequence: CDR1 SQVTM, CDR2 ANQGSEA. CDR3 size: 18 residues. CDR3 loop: CSAKTVLRVGVWQETQYF. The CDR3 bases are TGCAGCGCGAAAACTGTACTCAGGGTAGGGGTTTGGCAAGAGACCCAGTACTTC. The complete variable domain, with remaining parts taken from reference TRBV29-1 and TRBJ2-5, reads SAVISQKPSRDICQRGTSLTIQCQVDSQVTMMFWYRQQPGQSLTLIATANQGSEATYESGFVIDKFPISRPNLTFSTLTVSNMSPEDSSIYLCSAKTVLRVGVWQETQYFGPGTRLLVL.

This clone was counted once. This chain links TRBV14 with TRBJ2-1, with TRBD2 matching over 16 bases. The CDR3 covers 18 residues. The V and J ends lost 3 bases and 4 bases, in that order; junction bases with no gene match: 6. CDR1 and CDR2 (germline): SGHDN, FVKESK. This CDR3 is CASSHPGLAGGGYNEQFF. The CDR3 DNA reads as TGTGCCAGCAGCCATCCGGGACTAGCGGGAGGGGGGTACAATGAGCAGTTCTTC.

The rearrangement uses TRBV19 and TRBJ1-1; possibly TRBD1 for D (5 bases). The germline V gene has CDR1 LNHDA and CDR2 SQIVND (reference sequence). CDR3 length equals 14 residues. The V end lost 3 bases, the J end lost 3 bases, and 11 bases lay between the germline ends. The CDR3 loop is CASSINGGDTEAFF. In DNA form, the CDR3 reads TGTGCCAGTAGTATTAATGGGGGAGACACTGAAGCTTTCTTT.

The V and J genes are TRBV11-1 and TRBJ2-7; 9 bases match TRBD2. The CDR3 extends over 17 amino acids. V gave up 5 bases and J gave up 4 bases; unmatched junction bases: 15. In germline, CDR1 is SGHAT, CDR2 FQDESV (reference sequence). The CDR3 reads CASSPGSFAGGRYEQYF. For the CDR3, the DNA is TGTGCCAGCAGCCCAGGCTCCTTCGCGGGAGGGAGATACGAGCAGTACTTC.

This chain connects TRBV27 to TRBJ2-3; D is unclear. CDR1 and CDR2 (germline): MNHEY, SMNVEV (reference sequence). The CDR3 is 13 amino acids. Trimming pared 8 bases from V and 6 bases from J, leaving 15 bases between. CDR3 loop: CASPGVPRDTQYF. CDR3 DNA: TGTGCCAGCCCTGGGGTCCCTCGGGATACGCAGTATTTT.

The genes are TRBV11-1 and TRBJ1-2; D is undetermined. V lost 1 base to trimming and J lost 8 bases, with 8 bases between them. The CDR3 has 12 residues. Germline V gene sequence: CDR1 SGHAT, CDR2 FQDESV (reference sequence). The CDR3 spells CASSLVGLGYTF. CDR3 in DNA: TGTGCCAGCAGCTTAGTAGGGCTCGGCTACACCTTC. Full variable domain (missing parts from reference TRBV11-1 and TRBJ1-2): EAEVAQSPRYKITEKSQAVAFWCDPISGHATLYWYRQILGQGPELLVQFQDESVVDDSQLPKDRFSAERLKGVDSTLKIQPAELGDSAMYLCASSLVGLGYTFGSGTRLTVV.

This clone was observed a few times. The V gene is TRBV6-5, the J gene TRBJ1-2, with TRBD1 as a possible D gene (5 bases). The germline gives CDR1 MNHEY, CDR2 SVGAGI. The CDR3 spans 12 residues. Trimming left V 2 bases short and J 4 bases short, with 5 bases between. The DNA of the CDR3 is TGTGCCAGCAGTTACAGGGGCTATGGCTACACCTTC. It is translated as CASSYRGYGYTF.

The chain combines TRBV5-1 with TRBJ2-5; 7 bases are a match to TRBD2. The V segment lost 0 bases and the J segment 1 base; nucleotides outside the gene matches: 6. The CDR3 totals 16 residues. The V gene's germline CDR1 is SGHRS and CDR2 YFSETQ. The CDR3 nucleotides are TGCGCCAGCAGCTTGGGAGACCGACTAGCCCAAGAGACCCAGTACTTC. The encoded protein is CASSLGDRLAQETQYF.

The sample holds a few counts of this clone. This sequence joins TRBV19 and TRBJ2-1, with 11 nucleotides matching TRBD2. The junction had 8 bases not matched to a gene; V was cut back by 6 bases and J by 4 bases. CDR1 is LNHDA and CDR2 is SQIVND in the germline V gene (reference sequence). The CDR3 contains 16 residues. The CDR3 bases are TGTGCCAGTAGACCCTTCATAGCGGGAGGGTACAATGAGCAGTTCTTC. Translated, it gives CASRPFIAGGYNEQFF.

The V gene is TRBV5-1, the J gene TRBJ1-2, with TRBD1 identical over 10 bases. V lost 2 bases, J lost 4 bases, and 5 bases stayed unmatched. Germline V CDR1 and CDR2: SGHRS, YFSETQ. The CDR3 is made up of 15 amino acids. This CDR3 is CASSLRTGGGYGYTF. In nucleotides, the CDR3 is TGCGCCAGCAGCTTACGGACAGGGGGAGGCTATGGCTACACCTTC.